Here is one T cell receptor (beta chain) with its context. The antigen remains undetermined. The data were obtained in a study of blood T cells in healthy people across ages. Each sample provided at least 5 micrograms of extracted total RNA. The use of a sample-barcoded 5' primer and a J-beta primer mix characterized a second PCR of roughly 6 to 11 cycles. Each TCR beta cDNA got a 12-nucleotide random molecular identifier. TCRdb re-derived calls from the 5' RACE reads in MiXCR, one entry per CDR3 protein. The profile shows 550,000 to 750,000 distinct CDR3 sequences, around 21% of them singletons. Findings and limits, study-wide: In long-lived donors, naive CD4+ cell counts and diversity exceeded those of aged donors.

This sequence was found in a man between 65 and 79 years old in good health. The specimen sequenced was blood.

The CDR3 is CASSLARDYNNEQFF. CDR3 coding DNA: TGTGCCAGCAGTTTAGCCCGGGACTACAACAATGAGCAGTTCTTC. The V and J genes are TRBV12-3 or TRBV12-4 and TRBJ2-1; 7 nucleotides align to TRBD2. This CDR3 contains 15 residues. The V and J ends lost 0 bases and 5 bases, in that order; junction bases with no gene match: 4.